The 4 T cell receptor beta chains below were found in one sample sequenced in a study of blood T cell repertoires in COVID-19 (TCRdb year 2020). Library preparation was by the immunoSEQ multiplex PCR assay. TCRdb retrieved this table from immuneACCESS and kept in-frame rearrangements only. Not all clones are present; in checked studies, unresolved V genes account for under half, and no reason is known for the remainder. Counted in this sample were approximately 310,000 clones; 85% of them appeared once. The ten largest account for about 1.9% of the sample. Sequenced material: PBMCs or T cells enriched from blood (not recorded which). These receptors were taken from a woman in her twenties or thirties who had been exposed to COVID-19.

The J gene is TRBJ1-4, the V gene TRBV29-1, with unresolved D. Trimming took 4 bases from V and 5 from J, leaving 11 bases between them. Germline assignment: CDR1 SQVTM and CDR2 ANQGSEA. CDR3 length: 13 residues. Written as DNA, the CDR3 is TGCAGCGTTGGGGAGAACATAAATGAAAAACTGTTTTTT. Its translation is CSVGENINEKLFF.

The CDR3: CASSPIDAVYGYTF. The CDR3 DNA is TGTGCCAGCAGCCCAATAGATGCCGTCTATGGCTACACCTTC. The V gene is TRBV14, the J gene TRBJ1-2; D call uncertain. V was pared by 4 bases and J by 4 bases, with 13 bases between. This CDR3 spans 14 amino acids. CDR1 is SGHDN, CDR2 FVKESK, per germline.

This clone was picked up a small number of times. The gene calls are TRBV5-4 and TRBJ2-5, with 7 nucleotides matching TRBD1. Germline assignment: CDR1 SGHNT and CDR2 YYREEE (reference sequence). V shed 0 bases, J shed 9 bases, and the junction held 14 bases outside the gene matches. The CDR3 runs 16 residues. Here the CDR3 DNA reads TGTGCCAGCAGCTTGGCGGGACAGAGTCGTGGTGGGCCCCAGTACTTC. This codes for CASSLAGQSRGGPQYF.

This clone came up once. The chain is built from TRBV10-2 and TRBJ2-7, with D uncertain. There are 11 residues in the CDR3. The germline gives CDR1 WSHSY, CDR2 SAAADI. V shed 6 bases and J shed 6 bases, with 9 bases lying between them. The CDR3 loop is CASRYQAEQYF. CDR3 DNA: TGCGCCAGCAGGTATCAGGCCGAGCAGTACTTC.